A selection of T cell receptor beta chains follows, all from one sample in a study of cytomegalovirus exposure and HLA in healthy donors. Profiling relied on immunoSEQ multiplex PCR, and the TCRdb table lists in-frame clones only, not all of them. Of 60,000 to 75,000 clones in the sample, 85% to 95% were seen once. Sequencing was done on a sample of PBMCs. Receptor source: a young woman in good health and CMV-seropositive. Each CDR3 is given with its conserved first and last residue. The D gene is left open where the match is weak. Some rows mark clone size as missing; the rest say once, few, many or name a class of expanded clone.

J gene,V gene,D gene,clone size,CDR3 length,CDR3 DNA,CDR3 protein
TRBJ1-2,TRBV28,TRBD1,-,15,TGTGCCAGCTTCGCGACAGGGTGGGGTAACTATGGCTACACCTTC,CASFATGWGNYGYTF
TRBJ1-1,TRBV6-6,TRBD1,once,14,TGTGCCAGCAGCCTAGTGGGACAGGGTAGAGTAGCTTTCTTT,CASSLVGQGRVAFF
TRBJ1-2,TRBV7-2,TRBD1,-,19,TGTGCCAGCAGACAAACTCCGGGACAGGGAGGGGGTTGGGGTTCGGGCTACACCTTC,CASRQTPGQGGGWGSGYTF
TRBJ2-1,TRBV2,-,-,13,TGTGCCAGCACCCATGGGCGGGACAATGAGCAGTTCTTC,CASTHGRDNEQFF
TRBJ2-3,TRBV7-8,-,-,14,TGTGCCAGCAGCCCGGGACTCGTAACAGATACGCAGTATTTT,CASSPGLVTDTQYF
TRBJ1-2,TRBV11-2,-,-,16,TGTGCCAGCAGCCCCCTCCGCGGACCAACGACGGGAGGCTACACCTTC,CASSPLRGPTTGGYTF
TRBJ1-5,TRBV30,-,-,14,TGTGCCTGGAGTGCAGGGGTCAGCAATCAGCCCCAGCATTTT,CAWSAGVSNQPQHF
TRBJ1-2,TRBV7-2,TRBD1,-,12,TGTGCCAGCAGTCGGACAGGGGTTGACTACACCTTC,CASSRTGVDYTF
TRBJ1-1,TRBV6-5,-,-,16,TGTGCCAGCAGTTACTCGCGACAAGCCATGAACACTGAAGCTTTCTTT,CASSYSRQAMNTEAFF
TRBJ1-5,TRBV6-6,-,-,13,TGTGCCAGCAGTTTCACTAAAAATCAGCCCCAGCATTTT,CASSFTKNQPQHF
TRBJ2-3,TRBV29-1,TRBD2,-,15,TGCAGCGTTGAGGTAGCGGGGACTAGCACAGATACGCAGTATTTT,CSVEVAGTSTDTQYF
TRBJ1-1,TRBV12-5,-,-,14,TGTGCTAGTGGTTTGGGCCTCGGAGGGACTGAAGCTTTCTTT,CASGLGLGGTEAFF
TRBJ1-1,TRBV7-9,-,few,12,TGTGCCAGCAGCTTACTAGACACTGAAGCTTTCTTT,CASSLLDTEAFF
TRBJ2-7,TRBV28,-,-,14,TGTGCCACCCAGAACACCTGGTCCCCCTACGAGCAGTACTTC,CATQNTWSPYEQYF
TRBJ2-7,TRBV5-4,-,-,16,TGTGCCAGCAGCTTTCTGGGTAGCGGAGTTCTCTACGAGCAGTACTTC,CASSFLGSGVLYEQYF
TRBJ2-7,TRBV15,TRBD2,-,16,TGTGCCACCAGCAGATCGACTAGCGGGAGGCAAGCCGAGCAGTACTTC,CATSRSTSGRQAEQYF
TRBJ1-1,TRBV18,TRBD1,-,16,TGTGCCAGCTCACCTGACAGGGCGTGGGCAAACACTGAAGCTTTCTTT,CASSPDRAWANTEAFF
TRBJ2-2,TRBV7-9,TRBD2,-,17,TGTGCCAGCAGCTACCCAGCGGGGACTAGCGTACCCGGGGAGCTGTTTTTT,CASSYPAGTSVPGELFF
TRBJ1-1,TRBV5-1,TRBD1,-,14,TGCGCCAGCAGCGCGGGACAGCAGAACACTGAAGCTTTCTTT,CASSAGQQNTEAFF
TRBJ2-7,TRBV28,TRBD2,-,16,TGTGCCAGCAGTTTATCGTTTAGCGGGGGGGCGTGGGAGCAGTACTTC,CASSLSFSGGAWEQYF
TRBJ1-5,TRBV4-2,-,-,16,TGTGCCAGCAGCCAAGAGTGGCAGGGCTTAGGCCAGCCCCAGCATTTT,CASSQEWQGLGQPQHF
TRBJ2-5,TRBV4-2,-,-,12,TGTGCCAGCAGCCAAGACAGAGAGACCCAGTACTTC,CASSQDRETQYF
TRBJ2-7,TRBV28,-,-,19,TGTGCCAGCACAAGGGGGGAGGGGACCCCCGTTGAGCCTTGGGCCGAGCAGTACTTC,CASTRGEGTPVEPWAEQYF
TRBJ2-7,TRBV6-6,-,-,14,TGTGCCAGCAGTTACTCGGGCAGGGTCTACGAGCAGTACTTC,CASSYSGRVYEQYF
TRBJ2-1,TRBV5-1,-,once,17,TGCGCCAGCAGCACAACCTACAGGGTATGGGAAAACGGTGAGCAGTTCTTC,CASSTTYRVWENGEQFF
TRBJ2-7,TRBV5-6,-,-,17,TGTGCCAGCAGCTTGCCCGCCACGGGATATTGGGGTTACGAGCAGTACTTC,CASSLPATGYWGYEQYF
TRBJ2-7,TRBV14,TRBD1,-,16,TGTGCCAGCAGCAAAAAGACAGGGATTAAGACCTACGAGCAGTACTTC,CASSKKTGIKTYEQYF
TRBJ1-5,TRBV6-6,-,-,15,TGTGCCAGCAGGGCTGGGGGGTTGCGGGATCAGCCCCAGCATTTT,CASRAGGLRDQPQHF
TRBJ1-1,TRBV15,-,-,14,TGTGCCACCAGCAAAAGAACACCTAACACTGAAGCTTTCTTT,CATSKRTPNTEAFF
TRBJ2-5,TRBV28,TRBD2,-,16,TGTGCCAGCAGTCAGCATAGCGGGAGGGCCTTGGAGACCCAGTACTTC,CASSQHSGRALETQYF
TRBJ1-2,TRBV6-6,-,-,13,TGTGCCAGCAGTTACTCAAGGGGCCGAGGCTACACCTTC,CASSYSRGRGYTF
TRBJ1-1,TRBV30,TRBD1,-,13,TGTGCCGGAATACAGGGGGGGGGCACTGAAGCTTTCTTT,CAGIQGGGTEAFF
TRBJ2-7,TRBV28,TRBD1,-,15,TGTGCCAGCCGTCACGGGGACAGGGAGCTCTACGAGCAGTACTTC,CASRHGDRELYEQYF
TRBJ1-1,TRBV6-6,TRBD1,once,14,TGTGCCAGCAGTTATGACAGGGTTGGGACTGAAGCTTTCTTT,CASSYDRVGTEAFF
TRBJ2-7,TRBV5-4,-,-,16,TGTGCCAGCAGCTTGGATCCGGGGATAAGCTCCTACGAGCAGTACTTC,CASSLDPGISSYEQYF